The 10 T cell receptor beta chains below were found in one sample sequenced in a study of memory CD4+ T cells and cytomegalovirus serostatus. The sort gate was single viable CD3+CD4+CD8-CD45RO+ cells for memory CD4+ T cells. Data came from immunoSEQ multiplex PCR; TCRdb stores just in-frame clones and leaves some out. This sample has 35,000 to 50,000 clones, with over 70% found just once. The material sequenced was memory CD4+ T cells from blood. These receptors were collected from an adult in good health and CMV-seronegative.

The chain links TRBV27 to TRBJ2-7, with TRBD1 as a possible D gene (6 bases). Trimming pared 8 bases from V and 3 bases from J, leaving 20 bases between. CDR1 is MNHEY and CDR2 is SMNVEV in the germline V gene (reference sequence). The CDR3 has 15 residues. The DNA of the CDR3 is TGTGCCAGCGCGCAGTTGTCGCGACAGGACTACGAGCAGTACTTC. It codes for CASAQLSRQDYEQYF.

The chain combines TRBV28 with TRBJ2-5, with D tentatively TRBD1 (6 bases). The DNA matches TRBJ2-7 better at its end, which makes the J call doubtful. The germline CDR1 and CDR2 sequences are MDHEN and SYDVKM. The CDR3 runs 16 residues. In nucleotides, the CDR3 is TGTGCCAGCAGTTTGATCCCGGGGCAGGGGCGGTACGAGCAGTACTTC. It specifies CASSLIPGQGRYEQYF.

V and J are TRBV2 and TRBJ1-1; D is unclear. V was pared by 4 bases and J by 0 bases, with 15 bases between. CDR1 SNHLY and CDR2 FYNNEI come from the germline V gene. CDR3 length: 16 amino acids. CDR3 bases: TGTGCCAGCAGTGGCTTAGCGCGGCTTATGAACACTGAAGCTTTCTTT. It yields the protein CASSGLARLMNTEAFF.

This sequence joins TRBV29-1 and TRBJ1-2; 7 bases fit TRBD1. The CDR3 is made up of 12 amino acids. Trimming took 7 bases from V and 4 from J; bases not matched to a gene: 6. CDR1 and CDR2 (germline): SQVTM, ANQGSEA. The CDR3 DNA sequence: TGCAGCGCCAAGGGGGCAGGCTATGGCTACACCTTC. Translation: CSAKGAGYGYTF.

CDR3 protein: CSASPEETQYF. The CDR3 DNA follows: TGCAGTGCTAGCCCGGAAGAGACCCAGTACTTC. This sequence joins TRBV20-1 and TRBJ2-5; D is uncertain. V was pared by 3 bases and J by 3 bases, with 5 bases between. Germline CDR1 DFQATT, CDR2 SNEGSKA (reference sequence). The CDR3 runs 11 residues.

This CDR3 reads CACTPSYNSPLHF. CDR3 in DNA: TGTGCCTGCACTCCTTCCTATAATTCACCCCTCCACTTT. The chain joins TRBV30 to TRBJ1-6; D uncertain. V lost 6 bases, J lost 1 base, and 7 bases lay in between. The CDR3 totals 13 residues. Germline V gives CDR1 GTSNPN, CDR2 SVGIG (reference sequence).

The chain employs TRBV6-5 and TRBJ1-1; D remains ambiguous. Trimming pared 6 bases from V and 5 bases from J, leaving 19 bases between. Germline CDR1 and CDR2: MNHEY and SVGAGI. This CDR3 has 15 residues. The CDR3 here is CASSKGGGSYTEAFF. The CDR3, as DNA: TGTGCCAGCAGCAAAGGAGGTGGCTCTTATACTGAAGCTTTCTTT.

This clone occurred once. The chain employs TRBV6-5 and TRBJ1-5; D gene unclear. The CDR3 consists of 15 residues. Germline CDR1 reads MNHEY; CDR2 reads SVGAGI. Trimming pared 6 bases from V and 6 bases from J, leaving 18 bases between. The CDR3 region is CASSPYVGSGQPQHF. CDR3 coding DNA: TGTGCCAGCAGCCCATACGTGGGAAGCGGTCAGCCCCAGCATTTT.

The rearrangement uses TRBV6-6 and TRBJ2-1; D possibly uses TRBD1 or TRBD2 (5 bases each). The CDR3 runs 14 residues. Germline CDR1 MNHNY, CDR2 SVGAGI (reference sequence). Deletions cut 6 bases from V and 8 bases from J, with 17 bases between. The CDR3 bases are TGTGCCAGCAGCCCGACCCGAAGGGGACATGAGCAGTTCTTC. Its translation: CASSPTRRGHEQFF.

The V call is TRBV29-1, the J call TRBJ2-7; 7 bases agree with TRBD1. The length of the CDR3 is 11 residues. Germline assignment: CDR1 SQVTM and CDR2 ANQGSEA. Germline trimming cut 2 bases from V and 12 bases from J; bases unmatched to any gene: 7. The CDR3 is CSVETQGLLYF. In nucleotides, the CDR3 is TGCAGCGTTGAAACACAGGGGCTTTTGTACTTC.